Each of the 11 T cell receptor beta chains below was sequenced from the same sample in a study of shared clonotypes between healthy human individuals. Clones were sequenced by immunoSEQ multiplex PCR, and TCRdb holds only the in-frame ones, with some missing. There are more than 2 million clones in the sample; approximately 95% occur only once, and approximately 0.13% lies in the top ten. The sample comprised naive CD4+ T cells sorted from blood. Sample subset: CD45RA+ positively selected. These receptors were collected from a man younger than 35 in good health.

This clone was seen a single time. The chain employs TRBV7-2 and TRBJ1-6, with no clear D. CDR1 and CDR2 from the germline V gene are SGHTA and FQGNSA. CDR3 length: 15 amino acids. Trimming removed 2 bases at V and 8 bases at J, with 13 bases between. The CDR3 region has the DNA TGTGCCAGCAGCTTATCAGGCAGGTGGGATTCACCCCTCCACTTT. It specifies CASSLSGRWDSPLHF.

The chain has TRBV7-9 and TRBJ2-1, with unresolved D. V was cut by 1 base and J by 8 bases, with 15 bases left in between. The CDR3 is made up of 15 amino acids. Germline V gene sequence: CDR1 SEHNR, CDR2 FQNEAQ (reference sequence). The CDR3 DNA follows: TGTGCCAGCAGCTTAGGTGGGGTAGCTCTGGATGAGCAGTTCTTC. Its protein is CASSLGGVALDEQFF.

The count of this clone is one. CDR3 in amino acids: CASSLEKGNSPLHF. The CDR3 DNA reads as TGTGCCAGCAGCTTAGAGAAGGGTAATTCACCCCTCCACTTT. The rearrangement joins TRBV7-9 to TRBJ1-6; D not certain. V was shortened by 1 base and J by 6 bases, with 7 bases between the two germline ends. The CDR3 extends over 14 amino acids. Germline values: CDR1 SEHNR, CDR2 FQNEAQ (reference sequence).

The rearrangement joins TRBV10-3 to TRBJ2-1, with 14 bases identical to TRBD2. Trimming at V came to 6 bases and at J to 5 bases, leaving 3 bases not matched to a gene. CDR1 and CDR2 from the germline V gene are ENHRY and SYGVKD. This CDR3 spans 15 amino acids. CDR3 in DNA: TGTGCCATCAGCGGGACTAGCGGGGGTGACAATGAGCAGTTCTTC. Protein product: CAISGTSGGDNEQFF.

The chain employs TRBV7-8 and TRBJ1-1; D not resolved. The germline V and J ends were trimmed by 2 bases and 3 bases, with 10 bases remaining between them. The CDR3 is 14 amino acids. From germline, CDR1 is SGHVS and CDR2 FQNEAQ. The CDR3 nucleotides read TGTGCCAGCAGCTTACAGGCCTGGGACACTGAAGCTTTCTTT. Its protein product is CASSLQAWDTEAFF.

J is TRBJ1-2 and V is TRBV6-5; 12 positions agree with TRBD1. The V gene's germline CDR1 is MNHEY and CDR2 SVGAGI. The length of the CDR3 is 15 residues. Losses at the gene ends were 3 bases for V and 7 bases for J; bases not matched to a gene: 6. As DNA, the CDR3 is TGTGCCAGCAGTTATATCGGGACAGGGGGCGGTGGCTACACCTTC. It codes for CASSYIGTGGGGYTF.

This chain uses TRBV5-1 with TRBJ1-1; D gene unclear. Germline-derived CDR1 and CDR2 are SGHRS and YFSETQ. The CDR3 spans 14 residues. The V end was cut by 0 bases, the J end by 1 base, with 7 bases between. The CDR3 DNA reads TGCGCCAGCAGCTTGGAACAATCGAACACTGAAGCTTTCTTT. This gives the protein CASSLEQSNTEAFF. The whole variable domain, remainder taken from reference TRBV5-1 and TRBJ1-1, is KAGVTQTPRYLIKTRGQQVTLSCSPISGHRSVSWYQQTPGQGLQFLFEYFSETQRNKGNFPGRFSGRQFSNSRSEMNVSTLELGDSALYLCASSLEQSNTEAFFGQGTRLTVV.

With respect to this clone: This sample also contains other DNA sequences that code for the same CDR3. The chain couples TRBV6-5 to TRBJ1-1; unclear D gene. There are 11 residues in the CDR3. CDR1 and CDR2 from the germline V gene are MNHEY and SVGAGI. The V end was cut by 2 bases, the J end by 4 bases, with 2 bases between. The CDR3 reads CASSYLTEAFF. CDR3 DNA sequence: TGTGCCAGCAGTTACCTCACTGAAGCTTTCTTT.

The chain uses TRBV5-4 and TRBJ2-3, with D possibly matching TRBD2 (5 bases). Germline V CDR1 and CDR2: SGHNT, YYREEE (reference sequence). CDR3 length equals 13 residues. The germline V and J ends were trimmed by 3 bases and 3 bases, with 8 bases remaining between them. CDR3 in amino acids: CASSSSQTDTQYF. The DNA of the CDR3 is TGTGCCAGCAGCTCTAGCCAAACAGATACGCAGTATTTT.

Regarding this clone: Compared with germline, one end of the junction differs, possibly owing to a read error. The chain uses TRBV7-3 and TRBJ2-7; tentatively, D is TRBD1 (6 bases). This CDR3 is built from 13 residues. Germline V gene sequence: CDR1 SGHTA, CDR2 FQGTGA. CDR3 region: CAGSLASGAGQYF. The CDR3, as DNA: TGTGCCGGCAGCTTAGCCTCAGGGGCCGGGCAGTACTTC. The complete variable domain, with remaining parts taken from reference TRBV7-3 and TRBJ2-7, reads GAGVSQTPSNKVTEKGKYVELRCDPISGHTALYWYRQSLGQGPEFLIYFQGTGAADDSGLPNDRFFAVRPEGSVSTLKIQRTERGDSAVYLCAGSLASGAGQYFGPGTRLTVT.

This clone was seen a few times. The chain is built from TRBV6-5 and TRBJ2-7, with a tentative D call TRBD2 (5 bases). Germline CDR1 MNHEY, CDR2 SVGAGI. CDR3 size: 13 residues. V lost 6 bases and J 5 bases, leaving 14 bases between the germline ends. The CDR3 protein is CASRSVERDEQYF. CDR3 DNA: TGTGCCAGCAGATCCGTTGAGAGGGACGAGCAGTACTTC.